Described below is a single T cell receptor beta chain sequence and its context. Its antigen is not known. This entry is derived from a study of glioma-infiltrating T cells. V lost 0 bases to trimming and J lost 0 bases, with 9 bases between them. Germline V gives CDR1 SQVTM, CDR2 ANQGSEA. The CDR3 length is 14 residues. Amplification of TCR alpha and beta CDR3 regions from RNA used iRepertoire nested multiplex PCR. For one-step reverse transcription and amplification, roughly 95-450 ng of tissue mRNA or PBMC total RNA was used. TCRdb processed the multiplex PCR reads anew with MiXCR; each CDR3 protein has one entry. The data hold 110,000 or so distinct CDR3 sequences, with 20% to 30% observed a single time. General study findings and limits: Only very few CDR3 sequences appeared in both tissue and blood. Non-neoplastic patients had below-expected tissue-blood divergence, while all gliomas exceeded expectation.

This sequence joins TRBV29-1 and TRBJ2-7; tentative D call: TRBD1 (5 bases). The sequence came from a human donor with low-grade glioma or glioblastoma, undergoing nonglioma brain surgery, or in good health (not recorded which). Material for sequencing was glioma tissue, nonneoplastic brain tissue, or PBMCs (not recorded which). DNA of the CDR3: TGCAGCGTTGAAGATCAACAGGACTCCTACGAGCAGTACTTC. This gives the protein CSVEDQQDSYEQYF.